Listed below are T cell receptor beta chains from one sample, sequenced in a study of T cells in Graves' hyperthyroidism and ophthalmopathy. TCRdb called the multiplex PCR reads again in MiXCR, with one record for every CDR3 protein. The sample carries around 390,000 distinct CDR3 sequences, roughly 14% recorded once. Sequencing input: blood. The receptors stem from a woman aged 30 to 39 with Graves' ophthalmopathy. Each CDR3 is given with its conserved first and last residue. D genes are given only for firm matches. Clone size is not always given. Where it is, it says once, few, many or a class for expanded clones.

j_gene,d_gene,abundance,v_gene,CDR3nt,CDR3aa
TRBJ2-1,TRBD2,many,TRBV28,TGTGCCAGCAGTTTTACTAGCGGCGTCTACAATGAGCAGTTCTTC,CASSFTSGVYNEQFF
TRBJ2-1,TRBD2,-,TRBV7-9,TGTGCCAGCAGCCCCCTAGCGGGGGGAAATTACAATGAGCAGTTCTTC,CASSPLAGGNYNEQFF
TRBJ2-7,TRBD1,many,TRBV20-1,TGCAGTACCTCCCCGGGACAGGCCTACGAGCAGTACTTC,CSTSPGQAYEQYF
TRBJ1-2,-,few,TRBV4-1,TGCGCCAGCAGCCAGTGGGAACAGGGAAACTATGGCTACACCTTC,CASSQWEQGNYGYTF
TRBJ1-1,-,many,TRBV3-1,TGTGCCAGCAGCCACCCGAGAGGCCTCAAGACAGTGAACACTGAAGCTTTCTTT,CASSHPRGLKTVNTEAFF
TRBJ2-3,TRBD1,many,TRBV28,TGTGCCAGCAGTTTAATTGGAAGGGGGCTGACAGATACGCAGTATTTT,CASSLIGRGLTDTQYF
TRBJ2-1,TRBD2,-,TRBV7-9,TGTGCCAGCAGCGGCAGGGTCGGGACTAGCGGGGGGGCCTACAATGAGCAGTTCTTC,CASSGRVGTSGGAYNEQFF
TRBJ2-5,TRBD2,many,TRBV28,TGTGCCAGCAGTCACAGCGGGGGGGAAGAGACCCAGTACTTC,CASSHSGGEETQYF
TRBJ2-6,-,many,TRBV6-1,TGTGCCAGCAGCCACACCACCGGGATCTCTGGGGCCAACGTCCTGACTTTC,CASSHTTGISGANVLTF
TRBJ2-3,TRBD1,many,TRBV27,TGTGCCAGCAGTAGAGGACAGGGGGCGCGGTCAGATACGCAGTATTTT,CASSRGQGARSDTQYF
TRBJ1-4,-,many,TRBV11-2,TGTGCCAGCAGCTTAGAGGAAAAACTGTTTTTT,CASSLEEKLFF
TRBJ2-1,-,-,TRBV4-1,TGCGCCAGCAGCCTTTCTCCTGGGTCGCGAGAAAGTGAGCAGTTCTTC,CASSLSPGSRESEQFF